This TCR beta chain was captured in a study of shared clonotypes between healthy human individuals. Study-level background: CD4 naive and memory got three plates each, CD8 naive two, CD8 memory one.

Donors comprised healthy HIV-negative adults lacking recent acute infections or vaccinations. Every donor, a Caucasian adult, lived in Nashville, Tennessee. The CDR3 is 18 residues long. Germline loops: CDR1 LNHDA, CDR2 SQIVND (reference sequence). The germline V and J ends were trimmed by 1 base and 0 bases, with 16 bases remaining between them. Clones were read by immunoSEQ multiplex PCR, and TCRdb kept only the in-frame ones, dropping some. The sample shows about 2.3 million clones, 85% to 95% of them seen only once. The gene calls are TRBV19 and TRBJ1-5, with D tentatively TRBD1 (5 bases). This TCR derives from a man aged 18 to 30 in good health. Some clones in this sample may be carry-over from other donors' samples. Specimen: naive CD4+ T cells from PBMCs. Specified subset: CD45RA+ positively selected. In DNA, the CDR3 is TGTGCCAGTAGTATAGGGAGAAGGGGTCCAAATAGCAATCAGCCCCAGCATTTT. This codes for CASSIGRRGPNSNQPQHF.